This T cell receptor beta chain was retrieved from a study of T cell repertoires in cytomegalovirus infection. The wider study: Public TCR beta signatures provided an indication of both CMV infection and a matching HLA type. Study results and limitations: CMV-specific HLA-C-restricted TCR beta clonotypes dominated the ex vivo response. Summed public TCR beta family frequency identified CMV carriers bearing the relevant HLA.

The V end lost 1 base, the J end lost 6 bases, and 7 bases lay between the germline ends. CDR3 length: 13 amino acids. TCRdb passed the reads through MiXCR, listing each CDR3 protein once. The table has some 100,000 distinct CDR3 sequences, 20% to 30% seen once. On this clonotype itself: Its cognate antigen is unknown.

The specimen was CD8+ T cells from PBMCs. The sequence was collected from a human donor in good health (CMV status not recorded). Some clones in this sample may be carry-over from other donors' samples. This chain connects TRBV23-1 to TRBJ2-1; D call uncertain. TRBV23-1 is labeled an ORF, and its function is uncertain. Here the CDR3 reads CASSQLLFNEQFF. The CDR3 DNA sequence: TGCGCCAGCAGTCAATTACTTTTCAATGAGCAGTTCTTC.